This T cell receptor beta chain was identified during a study of T-cell reconstitution after alpha-beta-depleted transplantation in children. Unique molecular identifiers were used in preparing the TCRbeta library. TCRdb independently ran MiXCR on the PCR reads; one entry per CDR3 protein. The table includes some 200,000 distinct CDR3 sequences, about 14% detected once. The sample holds many counts of this clonotype. V lost 0 bases and J 6 bases, leaving 14 bases between the germline ends. Looked up from germline, CDR1 is DFQATT and CDR2 is SNEGSKA (reference sequence). The CDR3 sequence is 14 residues long.

This TCR was sampled from a human donor who donated a stem cell graft to a child with acute lymphoblastic leukemia. The chain combines TRBV20-1 with TRBJ1-1; D possibly corresponds to TRBD1 (6 bases). Here the sequenced sample was PBMCs from the stem cell graft donor, taken from the stem cell graft. CDR3: CSARDVQGWAEAFF. The CDR3 DNA follows: TGCAGTGCTAGAGATGTTCAGGGGTGGGCTGAAGCTTTCTTT.